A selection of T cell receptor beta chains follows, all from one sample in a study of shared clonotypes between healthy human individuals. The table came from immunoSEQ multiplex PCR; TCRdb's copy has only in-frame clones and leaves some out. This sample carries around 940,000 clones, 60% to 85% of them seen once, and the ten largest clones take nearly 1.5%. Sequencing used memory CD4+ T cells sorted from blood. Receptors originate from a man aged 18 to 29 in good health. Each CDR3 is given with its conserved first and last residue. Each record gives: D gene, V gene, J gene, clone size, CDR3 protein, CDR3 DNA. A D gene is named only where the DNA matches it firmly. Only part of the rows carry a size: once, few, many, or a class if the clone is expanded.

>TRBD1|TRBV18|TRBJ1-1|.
CASSPGGWGTEAFF
TGTGCCAGCTCCCCAGGGGGCTGGGGGACTGAAGCTTTCTTT
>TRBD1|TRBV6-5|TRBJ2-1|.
CASTSTGITYNEQFF
TGTGCCAGCACCTCGACAGGGATAACCTACAATGAGCAGTTCTTC
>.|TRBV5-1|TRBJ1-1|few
CASSLSAGWNTEAFF
TGCGCCAGCAGCTTGTCCGCAGGGTGGAACACTGAAGCTTTCTTT
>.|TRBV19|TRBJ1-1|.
CASSSLVRGTEAFF
TGTGCCAGTAGTTCCCTCGTCAGGGGCACTGAAGCTTTCTTT
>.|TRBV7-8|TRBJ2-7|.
CASSPTIGQGRNEQYF
TGTGCCAGCAGCCCTACAATAGGCCAGGGAAGGAACGAGCAGTACTTC
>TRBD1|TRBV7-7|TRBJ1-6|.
CASSLGQGGGSDSPLHF
TGTGCTAGCAGCTTAGGTCAGGGGGGGGGAAGTGATTCACCCCTCCACTTT
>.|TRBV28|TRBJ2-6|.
CASSEQGGAGANVLTF
TGTGCCAGCAGTGAACAGGGGGGGGCTGGGGCCAACGTCCTGACTTTC
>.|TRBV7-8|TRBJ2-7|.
CASSLSTIPREQYF
TGTGCCAGCAGCTTATCGACGATCCCAAGGGAGCAGTACTTC
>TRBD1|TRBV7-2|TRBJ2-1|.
CASTVGTAVYNEQFF
TGTGCCAGTACCGTCGGGACAGCGGTATACAATGAGCAGTTCTTC
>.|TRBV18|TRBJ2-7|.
CASSPGRTSYEQYF
TGTGCCAGCTCACCGGGACGGACCTCCTACGAGCAGTACTTC
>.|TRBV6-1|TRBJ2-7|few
CASLEREQYF
TGTGCCTCCTTGGAACGAGAGCAGTACTTC
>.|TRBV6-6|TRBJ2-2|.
CASSLNAATGELFF
TGTGCCAGCAGTTTAAACGCAGCCACCGGGGAGCTGTTTTTT
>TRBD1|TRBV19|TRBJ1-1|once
CASSMVRTGGDEAFF
TGTGCCAGTAGTATGGTCCGTACAGGGGGCGATGAAGCTTTCTTT
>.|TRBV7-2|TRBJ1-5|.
CATSSYSNQPQHF
TGTGCCACCTCAAGTTATAGCAATCAGCCCCAGCATTTT
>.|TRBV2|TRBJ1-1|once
CASSDSVLNTEAFF
TGTGCCAGCAGTGACAGCGTTTTGAACACTGAAGCTTTCTTT
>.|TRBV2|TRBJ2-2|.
CASNQENTGELFF
TGTGCCAGCAACCAGGAGAACACCGGGGAGCTGTTTTTT
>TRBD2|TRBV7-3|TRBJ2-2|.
CASSPAGAHFTGELFF
TGTGCCAGCAGCCCAGCGGGGGCACACTTCACCGGGGAGCTGTTTTTT
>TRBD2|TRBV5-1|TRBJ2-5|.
CASSRLAGEGQETQYF
TGCGCCAGCAGCCGACTAGCGGGGGAGGGGCAAGAGACCCAGTACTTC
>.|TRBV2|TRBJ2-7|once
CASSAQKSSYEQYF
TGTGCCAGCAGTGCCCAGAAGAGCTCCTACGAGCAGTACTTC
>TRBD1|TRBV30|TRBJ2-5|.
CAWSGQGLKTQYF
TGTGCCTGGAGTGGACAGGGGCTGAAGACCCAGTACTTC
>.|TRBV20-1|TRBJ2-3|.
CSAPVGGTQYF
TGCAGTGCCCCCGTGGGGGGAACGCAGTATTTT
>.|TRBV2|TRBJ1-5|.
CASSLVGGNQPQHF
TGTGCCAGCAGTCTGGTGGGGGGCAATCAGCCCCAGCATTTT
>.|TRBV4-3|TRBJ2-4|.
CASSPNPKHLAKNIQYF
TGCGCCAGCAGCCCAAATCCGAAACACTTAGCCAAAAACATTCAGTACTTC
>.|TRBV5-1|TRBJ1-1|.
CASSLDWGSSQNTEAFF
TGCGCCAGCAGCTTGGATTGGGGGTCTTCTCAGAACACTGAAGCTTTCTTT
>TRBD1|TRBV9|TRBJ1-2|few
CASSVDTGVGYTF
TGTGCCAGCAGCGTAGACACAGGGGTAGGCTACACCTTC
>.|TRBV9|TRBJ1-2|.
CASSPLTGPFHLTNYGYTF
TGTGCCAGCAGCCCCCTTACCGGGCCGTTCCATCTTACTAACTATGGCTACACCTTC
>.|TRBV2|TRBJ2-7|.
CASSEVGGPGEQYF
TGTGCCAGCAGTGAAGTGGGCGGGCCGGGGGAGCAGTACTTC
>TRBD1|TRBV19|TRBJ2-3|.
CATTGQGGDTQYF
TGTGCCACTACGGGACAGGGTGGCGATACGCAGTATTTT
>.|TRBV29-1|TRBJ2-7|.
CSVEDTTGTEQYF
TGCAGCGTTGAAGATACCACAGGGACCGAGCAGTACTTC